This TCR beta chain was observed in a study of cytomegalovirus exposure and HLA in healthy donors. The CDR3 extends over 15 amino acids. V was clipped by 0 bases and J by 1 base, with 7 bases between them. The V gene's germline CDR1 is LGHNA and CDR2 YNFKEQ. A word on this clone: No antigen is known for it.

PCR used 60 Vbeta primers and 13 Jbeta primers. Some clones are missing from TCRdb's copy, which holds only in-frame ones; the method was immunoSEQ multiplex PCR. The sample includes under 200,000 clones, about 80% of them seen just once. Points from the study as a whole: HLA restriction was apparent for most CMV-associated TCR beta chains in a later analysis.

The source material was PBMCs. This chain joins TRBV4-2 and TRBJ2-1; D is possibly TRBD2 (6 bases). The clonotype was recovered from a woman in her forties or fifties in good health and CMV-seropositive. CDR3 amino acids: CASSQEEGSYNEQFF. The CDR3 DNA sequence: TGTGCCAGCAGCCAAGAGGAGGGGTCCTACAATGAGCAGTTCTTC.